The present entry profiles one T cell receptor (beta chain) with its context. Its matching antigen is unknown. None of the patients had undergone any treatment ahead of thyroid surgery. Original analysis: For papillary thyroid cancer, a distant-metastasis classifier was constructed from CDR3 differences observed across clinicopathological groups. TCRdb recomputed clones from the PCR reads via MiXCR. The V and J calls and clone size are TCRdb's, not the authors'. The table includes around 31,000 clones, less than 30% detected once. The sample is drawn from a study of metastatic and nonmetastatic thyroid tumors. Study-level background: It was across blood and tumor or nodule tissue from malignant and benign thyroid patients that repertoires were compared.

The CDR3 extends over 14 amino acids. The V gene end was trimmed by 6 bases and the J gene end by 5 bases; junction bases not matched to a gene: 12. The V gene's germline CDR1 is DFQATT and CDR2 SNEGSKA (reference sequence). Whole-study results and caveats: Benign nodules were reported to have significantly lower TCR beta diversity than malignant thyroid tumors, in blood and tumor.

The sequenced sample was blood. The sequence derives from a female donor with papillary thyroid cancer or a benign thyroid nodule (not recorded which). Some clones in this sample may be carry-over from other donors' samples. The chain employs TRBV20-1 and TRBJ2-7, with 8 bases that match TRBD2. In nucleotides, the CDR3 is TGCAGTGCGAGCCTCGGGGGGGAAGGTAACGAGCAGTACTTC. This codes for CSASLGGEGNEQYF.